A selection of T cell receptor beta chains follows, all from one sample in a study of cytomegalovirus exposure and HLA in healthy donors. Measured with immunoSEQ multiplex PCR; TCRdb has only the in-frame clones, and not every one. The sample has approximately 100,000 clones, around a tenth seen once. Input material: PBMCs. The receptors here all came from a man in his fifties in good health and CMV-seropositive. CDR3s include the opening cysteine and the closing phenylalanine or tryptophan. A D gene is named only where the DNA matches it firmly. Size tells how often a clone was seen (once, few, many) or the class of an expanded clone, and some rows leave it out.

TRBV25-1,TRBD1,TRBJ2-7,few,TGTGCCAGCTCCCCAGGGGGCGCTGAGGCTCGCGAGCAGTACTTC,CASSPGGAEAREQYF
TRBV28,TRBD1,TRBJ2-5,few,TGTGCCAGCAGTTTTGCAGGGGGTTTCCAAGAGACCCAGTACTTC,CASSFAGGFQETQYF
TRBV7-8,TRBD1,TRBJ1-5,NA,TGTGCCAGCAGCGTCCGACAGGGTAATCAGCCCCAGCATTTT,CASSVRQGNQPQHF
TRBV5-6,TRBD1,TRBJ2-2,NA,TGTGCCAGCAGTGGGACAGGGCACACCGGGGAGCTGTTTTTT,CASSGTGHTGELFF
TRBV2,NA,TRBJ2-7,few,TGTGCCAGCAGCCGGACAGAGGTATCCTACGAGCAGTACTTC,CASSRTEVSYEQYF
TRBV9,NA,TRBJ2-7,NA,TGTGCCAGCAGCGTAGCTCCTAGTAGCTCCTACGAGCAGTACTTC,CASSVAPSSSYEQYF
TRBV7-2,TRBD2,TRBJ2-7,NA,TGTGCCAGCAGCTGGACTAGCGGCAGCTCCTACGAGCAGTACTTC,CASSWTSGSSYEQYF
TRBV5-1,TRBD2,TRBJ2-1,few,TGCGCCAGCAGCGGGGCTAGCGGGAGGTATGAGCAGTTCTTC,CASSGASGRYEQFF
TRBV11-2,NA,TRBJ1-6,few,TGTGCCAGCAGCTTAGATCGGTGGTCACCCCTCCACTTT,CASSLDRWSPLHF
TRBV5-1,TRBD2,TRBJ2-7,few,TGCGCCAGCAGCCAACGGGCGGGAGGGTCTCCGGAAGAGCAGTACTTC,CASSQRAGGSPEEQYF
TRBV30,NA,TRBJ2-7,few,TGTGCCTGGACCGATGGACGGGACAACGAGCAGTACTTC,CAWTDGRDNEQYF
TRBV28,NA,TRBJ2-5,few,TGTGCCAGCAGACCCAATAGTGAGACCCAGTACTTC,CASRPNSETQYF
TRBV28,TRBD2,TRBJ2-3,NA,TGTGCCAGCAGTTTCGGGACTAGCGGGAGCACAGATACGCAGTATTTT,CASSFGTSGSTDTQYF
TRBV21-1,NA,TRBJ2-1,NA,TGTGCCAGTACATTCCGGGACAGTTACGATGAGCAGTTCTTC,CASTFRDSYDEQFF
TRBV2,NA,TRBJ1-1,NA,TGTGCCAGCAGTGAGTACCCGGGTGGAGAGAACACTGAAGCTTTCTTT,CASSEYPGGENTEAFF
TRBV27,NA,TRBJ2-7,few,TGTGCCAGCAGTTTAACGGGGTACTACACCTACGAGCAGTACTTC,CASSLTGYYTYEQYF
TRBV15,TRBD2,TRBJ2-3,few,TGTGCCACCAGCAGAGTCAGCGGGGTGCTCACAGATACGCAGTATTTT,CATSRVSGVLTDTQYF
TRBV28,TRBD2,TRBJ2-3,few,TGTGCCAGCAGTTTCGTGAGGACTAGCGGGGGAAGTCCAGATACGCAGTATTTT,CASSFVRTSGGSPDTQYF
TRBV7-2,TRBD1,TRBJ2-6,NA,TGTGCCAGCAGCTCTACTACAGGGGCTGGGGCCAACGTCCTGACTTTC,CASSSTTGAGANVLTF
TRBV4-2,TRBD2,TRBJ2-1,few,TGTGCCAGCAGCCAAGAAATAGCGGGACGGTCTTTCGAGCAGTTCTTC,CASSQEIAGRSFEQFF
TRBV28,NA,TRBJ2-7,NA,TGTGCCAGCAGTTTCGACACCTCCTACGAGCAGTACTTC,CASSFDTSYEQYF
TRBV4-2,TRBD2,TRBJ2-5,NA,TGTGCCAGCAGCCAACGGTCCGGAACTAGCGGAATCCAAGAGACCCAGTACTTC,CASSQRSGTSGIQETQYF
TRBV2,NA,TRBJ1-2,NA,TGTGCCAGCAGTGAGCGCAAAGATTATGGCTACACCTTC,CASSERKDYGYTF
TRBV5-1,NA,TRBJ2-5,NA,TGCGCCAGCAGCTGGGCACAGCCCAAGGTCCCGGAGACCCAGTACTTC,CASSWAQPKVPETQYF
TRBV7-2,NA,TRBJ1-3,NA,TGTGCCAGCAGCTTAGGATGGGGGGTCGGCTCTGGAAACACCATATATTTT,CASSLGWGVGSGNTIYF
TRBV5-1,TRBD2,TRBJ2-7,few,TGCGCCAGCAGCTCGCTAGCGGGCCCGACCTACGAGCAGTACTTC,CASSSLAGPTYEQYF
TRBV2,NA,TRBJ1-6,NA,TGTGCCAGCAGAGCCCAAGGGGGATCAAATTCACCCCTCCACTTT,CASRAQGGSNSPLHF
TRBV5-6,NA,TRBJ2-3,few,TGTGCCAGCAGCTTGGCCCGCGGACTCGGCACAGATACGCAGTATTTT,CASSLARGLGTDTQYF
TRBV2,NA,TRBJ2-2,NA,TGTGCCAGCAGTCCACTAGCCCGGGGCACCGGGGAGCTGTTTTTT,CASSPLARGTGELFF
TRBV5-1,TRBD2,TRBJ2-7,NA,TGCGCCAGCAGCTTCGCGGGAGGCGACTACGAGCAGTACTTC,CASSFAGGDYEQYF
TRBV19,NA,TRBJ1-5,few,TGTGCCAGTAGTCCGCCGGTTAATCAGCCCCAGCATTTT,CASSPPVNQPQHF
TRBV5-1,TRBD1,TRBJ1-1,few,TGCGCCAGCAGCTTGGTGGGACAGGGGAACACTGAAGCTTTCTTT,CASSLVGQGNTEAFF
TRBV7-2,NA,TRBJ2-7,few,TGTGCCAGCAGCTTAGTCTTCGGTGCCTACGAGCAGTACTTC,CASSLVFGAYEQYF